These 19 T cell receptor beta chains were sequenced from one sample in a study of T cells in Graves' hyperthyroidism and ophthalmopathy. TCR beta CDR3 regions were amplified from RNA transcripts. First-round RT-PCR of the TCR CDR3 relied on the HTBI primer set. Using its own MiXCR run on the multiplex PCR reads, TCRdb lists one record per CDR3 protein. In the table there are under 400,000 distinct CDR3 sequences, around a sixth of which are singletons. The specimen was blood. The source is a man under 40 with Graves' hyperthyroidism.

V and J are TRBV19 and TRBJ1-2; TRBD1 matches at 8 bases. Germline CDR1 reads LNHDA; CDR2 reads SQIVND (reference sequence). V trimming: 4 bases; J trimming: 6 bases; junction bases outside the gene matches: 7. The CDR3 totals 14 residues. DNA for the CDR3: TGTGCCAGTAGTACCTCAGGGGGCGCGGATGGCTACACCTTC. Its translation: CASSTSGGADGYTF.

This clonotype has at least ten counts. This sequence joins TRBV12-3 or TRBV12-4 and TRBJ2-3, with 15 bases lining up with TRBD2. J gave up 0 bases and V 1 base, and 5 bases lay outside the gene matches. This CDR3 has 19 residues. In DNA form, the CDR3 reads TGTGCCAGCAGTTTAGAAGGACTAGCGGGAGGGCTGAGCACAGATACGCAGTATTTT. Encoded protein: CASSLEGLAGGLSTDTQYF.

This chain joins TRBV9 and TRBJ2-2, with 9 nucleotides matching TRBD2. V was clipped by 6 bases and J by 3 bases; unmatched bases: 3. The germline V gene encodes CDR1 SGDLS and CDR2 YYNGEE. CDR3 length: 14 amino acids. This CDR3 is CASTGGGDTGELFF. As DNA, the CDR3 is TGTGCCAGCACGGGCGGGGGGGACACCGGGGAGCTGTTTTTT.

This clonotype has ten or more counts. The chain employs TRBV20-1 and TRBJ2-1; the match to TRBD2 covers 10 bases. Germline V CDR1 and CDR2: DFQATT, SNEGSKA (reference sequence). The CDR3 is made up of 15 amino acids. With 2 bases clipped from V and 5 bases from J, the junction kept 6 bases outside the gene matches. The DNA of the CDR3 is TGCAGTGCTAGAAGGCTAGCGGGGGCGCACAATGAGCAGTTCTTC. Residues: CSARRLAGAHNEQFF.

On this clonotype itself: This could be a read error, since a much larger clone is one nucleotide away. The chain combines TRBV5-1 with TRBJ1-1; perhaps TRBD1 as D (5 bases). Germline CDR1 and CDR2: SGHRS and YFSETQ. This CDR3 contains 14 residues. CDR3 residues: CASSSYGGSTEASF. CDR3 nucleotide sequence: TGCGCCAGCAGCTCCTATGGGGGGAGCACTGAAGCTTCCTTT.

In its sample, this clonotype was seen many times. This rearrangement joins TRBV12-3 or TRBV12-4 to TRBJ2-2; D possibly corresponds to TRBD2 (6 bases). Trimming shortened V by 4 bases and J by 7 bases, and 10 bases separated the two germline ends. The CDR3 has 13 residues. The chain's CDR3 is CASSSGLLGELFF. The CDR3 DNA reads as TGTGCCAGCAGTTCGGGACTCCTCGGGGAGCTGTTTTTT.

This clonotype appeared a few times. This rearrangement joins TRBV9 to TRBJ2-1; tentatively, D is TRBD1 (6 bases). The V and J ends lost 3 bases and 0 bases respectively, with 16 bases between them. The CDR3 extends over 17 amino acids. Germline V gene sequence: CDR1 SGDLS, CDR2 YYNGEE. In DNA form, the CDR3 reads TGTGCCAGCAGCGGTTCCCTCAGGGGTGCCTCCTACAATGAGCAGTTCTTC. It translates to CASSGSLRGASYNEQFF.

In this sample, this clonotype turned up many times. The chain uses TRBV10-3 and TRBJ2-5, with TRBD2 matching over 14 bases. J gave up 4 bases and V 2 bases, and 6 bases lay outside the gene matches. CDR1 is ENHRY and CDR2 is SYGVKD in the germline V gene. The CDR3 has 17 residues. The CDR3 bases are TGTGCCATCAGTGAGACTTCCGGGACTAGCGGGGGAGAGACCCAGTACTTC. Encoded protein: CAISETSGTSGGETQYF.

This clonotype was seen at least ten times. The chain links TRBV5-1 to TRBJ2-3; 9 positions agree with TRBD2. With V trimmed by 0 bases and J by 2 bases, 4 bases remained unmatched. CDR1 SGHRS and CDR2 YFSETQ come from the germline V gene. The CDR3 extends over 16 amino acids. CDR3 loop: CASSLGASGDTDTQYF. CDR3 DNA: TGCGCCAGCAGCTTGGGAGCTAGCGGGGACACAGATACGCAGTATTTT.

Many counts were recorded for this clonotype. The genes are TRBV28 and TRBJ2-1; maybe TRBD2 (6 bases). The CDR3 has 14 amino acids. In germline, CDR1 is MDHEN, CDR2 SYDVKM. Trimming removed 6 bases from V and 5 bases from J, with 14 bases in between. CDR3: CASRAAGGNNEQFF. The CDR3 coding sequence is TGTGCCAGCAGAGCAGCGGGCGGGAACAATGAGCAGTTCTTC. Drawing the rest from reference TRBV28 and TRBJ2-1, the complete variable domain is DVKVTQSSRYLVKRTGEKVFLECVQDMDHENMFWYRQDPGLGLRLIYFSYDVKMKEKGDIPEGYSVSREKKERFSLILESASTNQTSMYLCASRAAGGNNEQFFGPGTRLTVL.

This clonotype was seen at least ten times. CDR3 protein: CASSLQGRGINEQFF. DNA of the CDR3: TGTGCCAGCAGCCTACAGGGGCGAGGTATAAATGAGCAGTTCTTC. V and J are TRBV7-9 and TRBJ2-1; 7 bases are a match to TRBD1. The germline V gene has CDR1 SEHNR and CDR2 FQNEAQ (reference sequence). Unmatched junction bases numbered 11, after V lost 5 bases and J lost 7 bases. The CDR3 sequence is 15 residues long. The full variable domain, with the rest looked up from reference TRBV7-9 and TRBJ2-1, is DTGVSQNPRHKITKRGQNVTFRCDPISEHNRLYWYRQTLGQGPEFLTYFQNEAQLEKSRLLSDRFSAERPKGSFSTLEIQRTEQGDSAMYLCASSLQGRGINEQFFGPGTRLTVL.

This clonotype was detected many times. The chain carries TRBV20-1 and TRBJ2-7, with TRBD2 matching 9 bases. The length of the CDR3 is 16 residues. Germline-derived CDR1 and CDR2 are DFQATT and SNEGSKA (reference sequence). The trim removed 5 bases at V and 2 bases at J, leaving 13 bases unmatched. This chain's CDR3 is CSAPIGGASGTYEQYF. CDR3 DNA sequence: TGCAGTGCTCCCATTGGCGGGGCTAGCGGGACCTACGAGCAGTACTTC.

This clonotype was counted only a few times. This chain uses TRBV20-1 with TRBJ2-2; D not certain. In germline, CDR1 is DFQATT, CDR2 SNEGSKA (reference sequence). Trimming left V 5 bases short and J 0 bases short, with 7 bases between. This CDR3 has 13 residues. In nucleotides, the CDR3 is TGCAGTGCTGTTGGAACGAACACCGGGGAGCTGTTTTTT. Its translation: CSAVGTNTGELFF.

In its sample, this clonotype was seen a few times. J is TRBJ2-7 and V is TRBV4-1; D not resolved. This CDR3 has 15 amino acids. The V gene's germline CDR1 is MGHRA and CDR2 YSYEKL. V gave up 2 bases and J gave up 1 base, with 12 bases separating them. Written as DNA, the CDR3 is TGCGCCAGCAGCCAATCATGGGCCGGGTCCTACGAGCAGTACTTC. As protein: CASSQSWAGSYEQYF.

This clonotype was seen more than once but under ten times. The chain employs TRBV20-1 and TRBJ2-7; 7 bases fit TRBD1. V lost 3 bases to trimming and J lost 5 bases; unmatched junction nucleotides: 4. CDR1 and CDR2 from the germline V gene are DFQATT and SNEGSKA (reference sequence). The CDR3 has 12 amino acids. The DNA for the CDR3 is TGCAGTGCTAGGTCAGACAGGGACGAGCAGTACTTC. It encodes CSARSDRDEQYF.

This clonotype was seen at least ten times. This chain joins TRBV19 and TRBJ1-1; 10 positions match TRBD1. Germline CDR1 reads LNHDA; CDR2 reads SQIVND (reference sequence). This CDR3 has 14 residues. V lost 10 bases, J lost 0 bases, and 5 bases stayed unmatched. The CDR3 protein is CATGTGVLNTEAFF. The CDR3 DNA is TGTGCCACCGGGACAGGGGTATTGAACACTGAAGCTTTCTTT.

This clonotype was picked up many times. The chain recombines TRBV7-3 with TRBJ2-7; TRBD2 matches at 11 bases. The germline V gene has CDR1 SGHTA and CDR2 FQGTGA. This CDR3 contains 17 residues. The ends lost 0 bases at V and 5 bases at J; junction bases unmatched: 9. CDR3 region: CASSLTTSGSIFNEQYF. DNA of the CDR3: TGTGCCAGCAGCTTAACAACTAGCGGGAGTATCTTTAACGAGCAGTACTTC.

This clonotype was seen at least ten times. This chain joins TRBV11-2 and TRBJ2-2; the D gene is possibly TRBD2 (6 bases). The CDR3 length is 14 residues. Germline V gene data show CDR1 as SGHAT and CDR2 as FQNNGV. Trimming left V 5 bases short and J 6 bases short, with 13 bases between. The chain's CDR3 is CASSRDFPAGELFF. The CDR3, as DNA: TGTGCCAGCAGCAGGGACTTTCCGGCCGGGGAGCTGTTTTTT.

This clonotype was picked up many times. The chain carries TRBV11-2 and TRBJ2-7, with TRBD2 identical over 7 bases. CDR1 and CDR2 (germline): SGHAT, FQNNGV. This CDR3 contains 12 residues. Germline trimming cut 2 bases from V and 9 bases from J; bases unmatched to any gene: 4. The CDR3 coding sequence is TGTGCCAGCAGCTTACTTCCGGGAGGGCAGTACTTC. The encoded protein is CASSLLPGGQYF. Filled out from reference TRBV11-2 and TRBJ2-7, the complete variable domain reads EAGVAQSPRYKIIEKRQSVAFWCNPISGHATLYWYQQILGQGPKLLIQFQNNGVVDDSQLPKDRFSAERLKGVDSTLKIQPAKLEDSAVYLCASSLLPGGQYFGPGTRLTVT.